These 21 T cell receptor beta chains share one sample of origin, sequenced in a study of blood T cell repertoires in COVID-19. TCRdb's table, derived via immunoSEQ multiplex PCR, lists solely in-frame clones and lacks some. The data contain some 200,000 clones, just under 90% of them singletons. Sequencing used peripheral blood. The origin of the receptors is a man aged 18 to 30 with active or convalescent COVID-19.

This clone was detected only once. The V call is TRBV6-6, the J call TRBJ1-5; D is undetermined. Germline V gives CDR1 MNHNY, CDR2 SVGAGI (reference sequence). The V end was cut by 6 bases, the J end by 4 bases, with 10 bases between. The CDR3 extends over 13 amino acids. This CDR3 is CASRASYNQPQHF. DNA for the CDR3: TGTGCCAGCAGGGCTAGTTATAATCAGCCCCAGCATTTT.

The chain couples TRBV6-5 to TRBJ1-1; D unclear. V was cut by 0 bases and J by 0 bases, with 11 bases left in between. The CDR3 has 16 amino acids. Per germline, CDR1 MNHEY and CDR2 SVGAGI. CDR3: CASSYSIASMNTEAFF. DNA for the CDR3: TGTGCCAGCAGTTACTCGATCGCTTCTATGAACACTGAAGCTTTCTTT.

A word on this clone: Different DNA sequences within this sample yield the same CDR3. The chain is built from TRBV5-1 and TRBJ2-5, with D hard to call. The germline CDR1 and CDR2 sequences are SGHRS and YFSETQ. The CDR3 is 13 amino acids. The V end was cut by 4 bases, the J end by 3 bases, with 10 bases between. This CDR3 reads CASSLPGEETQYF. The DNA for the CDR3 is TGCGCCAGCAGCCTTCCAGGCGAAGAGACCCAGTACTTC.

The chain employs TRBV5-6 and TRBJ1-6, with D hard to call. CDR1 is SGHDT and CDR2 is YYEEEE in the germline V gene. V dropped 1 base and J dropped 6 bases, with 14 bases sitting between them. This CDR3 region has 16 residues. The CDR3: CASSLFVELANSPLHF. CDR3 coding DNA: TGTGCCAGCAGCTTGTTTGTGGAGCTGGCTAATTCACCCCTCCACTTT.

CDR3 sequence reads: CASSTGGAGKLFF. The CDR3 bases are TGTGCCAGCAGTACAGGGGGCGCCGGAAAACTGTTTTTT. The genes are TRBV6-5 and TRBJ1-4; TRBD1 aligns across 9 bases. The germline gives CDR1 MNHEY, CDR2 SVGAGI. Losses at the gene ends were 5 bases for V and 10 bases for J; bases not matched to a gene: 5. The CDR3 has 13 amino acids.

This sequence joins TRBV29-1 and TRBJ1-1; TRBD1 is a possible D gene (5 bases). The germline CDR1 and CDR2 sequences are SQVTM and ANQGSEA. This CDR3 is built from 12 residues. V gave up 4 bases and J gave up 4 bases, with 10 bases separating them. The CDR3 reads CSVGRGGTEAFF. Here the CDR3 DNA reads TGCAGCGTTGGGAGGGGAGGCACTGAAGCTTTCTTT.

The chain is built from TRBV14 and TRBJ2-1, with TRBD2 identical over 10 bases. The CDR3 has 16 residues. V shed 4 bases and J 6 bases; nucleotides not matched to a gene: 9. Per germline, CDR1 SGHDN and CDR2 FVKESK. The CDR3 spells CASSRTSGGARNEQFF. CDR3 sequence (DNA): TGTGCCAGCAGCCGTACGAGCGGGGGGGCCCGCAATGAGCAGTTCTTC. Drawing the rest from reference TRBV14 and TRBJ2-1, the complete variable domain is EAGVTQFPSHSVIEKGQTVTLRCDPISGHDNLYWYRRVMGKEIKFLLHFVKESKQDESGMPNNRFLAERTGGTYSTLKVQPAELEDSGVYFCASSRTSGGARNEQFFGPGTRLTVL.

V and J are TRBV27 and TRBJ2-7, with D possibly matching TRBD1 (6 bases). CDR3 size: 16 residues. CDR1 and CDR2 from the germline V gene are MNHEY and SMNVEV (reference sequence). The V gene lost 0 bases and the J gene lost 2 bases, with 14 bases spanning the gap. The CDR3 spells CASSLSIGTLTYEQYF. The CDR3 nucleotides are TGTGCCAGCAGTTTATCGATAGGGACATTAACCTACGAGCAGTACTTC.

This sequence joins TRBV12-3 or TRBV12-4 and TRBJ2-5; 7 bases align to TRBD1. Trimming cost V 8 bases and J 4 bases; bases outside gene matches: 7. The CDR3 has 13 amino acids. In DNA, the CDR3 is TGTGCCAGCTACCGGACAGGCTCAGAGACCCAGTACTTC. Translated, it gives CASYRTGSETQYF.

The chain recombines TRBV7-9 with TRBJ2-7; 10 nucleotides match TRBD2. The CDR3 totals 17 residues. J gave up 6 bases and V 5 bases, and 16 bases lay outside the gene matches. CDR1 and CDR2 from the germline V gene are SEHNR and FQNEAQ (reference sequence). CDR3 sequence (DNA): TGTGCCAGCAGCCCGCCCCCTAGCGGGAGTTATGACCTCGAGCAGTACTTC. As protein: CASSPPPSGSYDLEQYF.

The chain couples TRBV11-3 to TRBJ2-1; D perhaps matches TRBD1 (5 bases). V was clipped by 6 bases and J by 7 bases, with 13 bases between them. CDR3 length: 13 amino acids. Germline values: CDR1 SGHNT, CDR2 YENEEA. CDR3 region: CASSPFRENEQFF. CDR3 bases: TGTGCCAGCAGTCCCTTCAGGGAAAATGAGCAGTTCTTC.

This rearrangement joins TRBV18 to TRBJ2-5, with 7 positions matching TRBD2. The CDR3 is 15 residues long. CDR1 is KGHSH, CDR2 LQKENI, per germline. J was trimmed by 5 bases and V by 4 bases; bases with no gene match: 10. The CDR3 here is CASSLLGLGRETQYF. CDR3 DNA sequence: TGTGCCAGCTCACTCCTAGGACTAGGTCGGGAGACCCAGTACTTC.

The chain combines TRBV6-4 with TRBJ1-2; weak D call: TRBD1 (5 bases). This CDR3 is built from 15 residues. Germline-derived CDR1 and CDR2 are MRHNA and SNTAGT. With 0 bases removed from V and 5 bases from J, the gap between germline ends came to 13 bases. CDR3 sequence (DNA): TGTGCCAGCAGTGACTCGAGCGCAGGGTTATATGGCTACACCTTC. Protein sequence: CASSDSSAGLYGYTF.

This clone was observed a few times. V and J are TRBV11-2 and TRBJ2-7; 9 bases align to TRBD1. The CDR3 has 16 amino acids. V dropped 4 bases and J dropped 0; count of bases not matched to a gene: 7. The germline V gene has CDR1 SGHAT and CDR2 FQNNGV. The CDR3 sequence is CASSSRAGQGSYEQYV. DNA of the CDR3: TGTGCCAGCAGCTCTAGAGCGGGACAGGGCTCCTACGAGCAGTACGTC.

J is TRBJ2-3 and V is TRBV28; possible D gene TRBD2, 6 bases. The V end lost 6 bases, the J end lost 8 bases, and 18 bases lay between the germline ends. The CDR3 runs to 14 residues. Germline V gene lookup returns CDR1 MDHEN and CDR2 SYDVKM. For the CDR3, the DNA is TGTGCCAGCAGCCCGGGGGACCTTTTTGCTACGCAGTATTTT. This codes for CASSPGDLFATQYF.

The chain carries TRBV6-5 and TRBJ2-2; 10 bases are shared with TRBD1. Germline values: CDR1 MNHEY, CDR2 SVGAGI. CDR3 length: 16 residues. V was clipped by 0 bases and J by 6 bases; unmatched bases: 4. The CDR3 here is CASSYSGTGVSGELFF. In DNA form, the CDR3 reads TGTGCCAGCAGTTACTCCGGGACAGGGGTTTCCGGGGAGCTGTTTTTT.

This rearrangement joins TRBV19 to TRBJ2-5; 9 bases are a match to TRBD1. V lost 9 bases, J lost 3 bases, and 5 bases stayed unmatched. The CDR3 consists of 13 residues. CDR1 LNHDA and CDR2 SQIVND come from the germline V gene (reference sequence). Here the CDR3 DNA reads TGTGCCAGCTCCCGGGACAGGGAAGAGACCCAGTACTTC. The encoded protein is CASSRDREETQYF.

The V call is TRBV28, the J call TRBJ1-5; the D gene is possibly TRBD1 (5 bases). Per the germline V gene, CDR1 is MDHEN and CDR2 is SYDVKM. V lost 8 bases and J 0 bases, leaving 14 bases between the germline ends. The CDR3 has 15 residues. For the CDR3, the DNA is TGTGCCAGCGGAAAGGGGCTATATAGCAATCAGCCCCAGCATTTT. It yields the protein CASGKGLYSNQPQHF.

The chain uses TRBV19 and TRBJ1-5; 10 nucleotides match TRBD1. Trimming cost V 6 bases and J 2 bases; bases outside gene matches: 13. The CDR3 contains 18 residues. Germline values: CDR1 LNHDA, CDR2 SQIVND (reference sequence). The CDR3 here is CASRVRDRGVGGNQPQHF. DNA for the CDR3: TGTGCCAGTAGAGTCCGGGACAGGGGAGTAGGAGGCAATCAGCCCCAGCATTTT.

The rearrangement uses TRBV7-9 and TRBJ2-3, with D possibly being TRBD1 (6 bases). In germline, CDR1 is SEHNR, CDR2 FQNEAQ (reference sequence). V dropped 4 bases and J dropped 4 bases, with 9 bases sitting between them. The CDR3 covers 13 residues. As DNA, the CDR3 is TGTGCCAGCAGCTCCAGGGGACCAGATACGCAGTATTTT. Protein: CASSSRGPDTQYF.

J is TRBJ1-2 and V is TRBV5-3; 7 bases align to TRBD1. TRBV5-3 is annotated as an ORF whose role is uncertain. Trimming cost V 5 bases and J 8 bases; bases outside gene matches: 21. This CDR3 comprises 17 residues. CDR3 coding DNA: TGTGCCAGAAGTTCCCAGGGGGGAGGAACTTTCTCCCAAGGCTACACCTTC. It codes for CARSSQGGGTFSQGYTF.